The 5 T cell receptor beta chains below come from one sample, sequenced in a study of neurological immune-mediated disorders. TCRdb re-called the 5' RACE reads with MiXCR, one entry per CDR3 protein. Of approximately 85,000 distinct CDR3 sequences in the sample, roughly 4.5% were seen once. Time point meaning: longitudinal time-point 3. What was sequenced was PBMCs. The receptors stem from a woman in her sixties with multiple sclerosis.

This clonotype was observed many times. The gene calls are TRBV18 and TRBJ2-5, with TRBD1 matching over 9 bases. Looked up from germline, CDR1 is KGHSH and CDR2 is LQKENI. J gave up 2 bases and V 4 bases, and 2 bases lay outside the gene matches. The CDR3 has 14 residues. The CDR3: CASSLGTGQETQYF. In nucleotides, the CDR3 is TGTGCCAGCTCACTTGGGACAGGGCAAGAGACCCAGTACTTC.

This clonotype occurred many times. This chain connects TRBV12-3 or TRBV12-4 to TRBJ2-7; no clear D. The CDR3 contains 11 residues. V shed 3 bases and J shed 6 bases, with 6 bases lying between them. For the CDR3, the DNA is TGTGCCAGCAGTTTCTCGGGCGAGCAGTACTTC. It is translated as CASSFSGEQYF.

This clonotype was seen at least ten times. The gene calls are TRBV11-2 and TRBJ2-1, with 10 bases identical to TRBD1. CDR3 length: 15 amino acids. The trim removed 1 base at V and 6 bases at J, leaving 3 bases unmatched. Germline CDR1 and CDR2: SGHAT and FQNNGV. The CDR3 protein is CASSLAGQGFNEQFF. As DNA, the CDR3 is TGTGCCAGCAGCTTAGCGGGACAGGGGTTCAATGAGCAGTTCTTC.

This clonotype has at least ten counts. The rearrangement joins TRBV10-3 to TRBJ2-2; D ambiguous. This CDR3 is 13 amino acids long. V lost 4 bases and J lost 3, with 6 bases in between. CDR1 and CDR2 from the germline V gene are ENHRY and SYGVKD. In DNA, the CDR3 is TGTGCCATCAGTGGGTTTGACACCGGGGAGCTGTTTTTT. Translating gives CAISGFDTGELFF.

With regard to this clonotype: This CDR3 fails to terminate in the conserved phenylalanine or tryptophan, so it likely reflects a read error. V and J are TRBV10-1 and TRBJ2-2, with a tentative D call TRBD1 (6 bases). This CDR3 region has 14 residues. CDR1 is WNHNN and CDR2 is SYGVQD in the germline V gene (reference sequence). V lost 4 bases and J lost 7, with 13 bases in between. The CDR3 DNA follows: TGCGCCAGCAGTGGCCAGGGGACCATCGGGGAGCTGTTTTCT. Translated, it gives CASSGQGTIGELFS.